This T cell receptor beta chain is from a study of T-cell memory formation after mild COVID-19. Background on the study: TCR clusters mostly belonged to single donors.

UMIs and sample barcodes were carried by the TCR alpha and TCR beta cDNA libraries that 5'RACE produced using constant-segment primers. MiXCR, run by TCRdb on the 5' RACE reads, gives a single entry per CDR3 protein. Of about 250,000 distinct CDR3 sequences in the sample, just over 15% were seen once. The CDR3 is 15 residues long. Germline V lookup: CDR1 GTSNPN, CDR2 SVGIG (reference sequence). Study-level points and caveats: Nothing confirmed that second-wave clones peaking on day 37 were specific for SARS-CoV-2. CD4+ bias marked clones expanding day 15 to 37, unlike balanced contracting clones.

On this clonotype: Its antigen is unidentified. One end of the junction is discordant with germline, which a read error may explain.

The rearrangement links TRBV30 to TRBJ2-3; tentative D call: TRBD1 (6 bases). The receptor comes from an adult woman who had mild COVID-19 (a few samples of this study predate the infection). Cell type and time point are not known. Sequenced material: PBMCs or a T cell subset sorted from them (not recorded which). The CDR3 DNA reads TGTGCCTGGAAGCCTTCAGGGGACCTCACAGATATGCAGTATTTT. Translating gives CAWKPSGDLTDMQYF.